These 21 T cell receptor beta chains came from one sample sequenced in a study of identical twins. Each CDR3 protein gets one entry after TCRdb re-called the 5' RACE reads with MiXCR. The profile shows about 530,000 distinct CDR3 sequences, about 15% of them singletons. The data also belong to a second study, concerning yellow fever vaccine responses in identical twins.

Material for sequencing was CD4+ T cells sorted from blood. These receptors were collected from a woman aged 18-29 years in good health.

The chain links TRBV3-1 to TRBJ1-4; TRBD1 is a possible D gene (5 bases). This CDR3 is built from 15 residues. CDR1 and CDR2 from the germline V gene are LGHDT and YNNKEL (reference sequence). V was shortened by 0 bases and J by 8 bases, with 13 bases between the two germline ends. CDR3 protein: CASSQDGQGGEKLFF. For the CDR3, the DNA is TGTGCCAGCAGCCAAGATGGGCAGGGAGGCGAAAAACTGTTTTTT.

The J gene is TRBJ2-7, the V gene TRBV7-8; D gene unclear. V was pared by 5 bases and J by 6 bases, with 14 bases between. This CDR3 has 13 amino acids. Looked up from germline, CDR1 is SGHVS and CDR2 is FQNEAQ. CDR3 DNA: TGTGCCAGCAGCCCGAGGATAACTCGCGAGCAGTACGTC. Encoded protein: CASSPRITREQYV.

This clonotype was seen a few times. The CDR3 region is CASSVSGTPTYEQYF. The DNA of the CDR3 is TGTGCCAGCAGCGTATCCGGGACACCGACCTACGAGCAGTACTTC. V usage is TRBV9 and J usage is TRBJ2-7, with D possibly matching TRBD1 (6 bases). Germline lookup yields CDR1 SGDLS and CDR2 YYNGEE. The V end lost 1 base, the J end lost 2 bases, and 13 bases lay between the germline ends. The CDR3 extends over 15 amino acids. Drawing the rest from reference TRBV9 and TRBJ2-7, the complete variable domain is DSGVTQTPKHLITATGQRVTLRCSPRSGDLSVYWYQQSLDQGLQFLIQYYNGEERAKGNILERFSAQQFPDLHSELNLSSLELGDSALYFCASSVSGTPTYEQYFGPGTRLTVT.

This clonotype occurred many times. The chain combines TRBV10-3 with TRBJ1-6, with TRBD1 matching 8 bases. J lost 7 bases, V lost 5 bases, and 7 bases had no gene match. Germline assignment: CDR1 ENHRY and CDR2 SYGVKD. The CDR3 loop spans 15 amino acids. Written as DNA, the CDR3 is TGTGCCATCAGTTCGGACAGGGCTGGGAATTCACCCCTCCACTTT. It encodes CAISSDRAGNSPLHF.

This clonotype was picked up a small number of times. This sequence joins TRBV12-3 or TRBV12-4 and TRBJ2-2, with D perhaps TRBD1 (6 bases). Trimming stripped 3 bases from V and 2 bases from J, with 19 bases between. This CDR3 comprises 18 residues. CDR3 residues: CASSFTGTTRFNTGELFF. The CDR3 nucleotides read TGTGCCAGCAGTTTCACTGGGACAACGAGGTTTAACACCGGGGAGCTGTTTTTT.

The gene calls are TRBV25-1 and TRBJ2-1, with D unclear. Germline lookup yields CDR1 MGHDK and CDR2 SYGVNS. V was clipped by 3 bases and J by 13 bases, with 13 bases between them. The CDR3 is 12 amino acids. Written as DNA, the CDR3 is TGTGCCAGCAGTGAGCTGACTGAGTTCCAGTTCTTC. Residues: CASSELTEFQFF.

This clonotype came up many times. In nucleotides, the CDR3 is TGCGCCAGCAGCTTCCTCGGGACAGAATCCACCGGGGAGCTGTTTTTT. This translates into CASSFLGTESTGELFF. V gene TRBV5-1 combines with J gene TRBJ2-2; 7 bases are a match to TRBD1. Germline V gene lookup returns CDR1 SGHRS and CDR2 YFSETQ. The CDR3 is 16 residues long. With V trimmed by 2 bases and J by 4 bases, 8 bases remained unmatched.

The rearrangement uses TRBV29-1 and TRBJ1-1, with 7 bases identical to TRBD1. The CDR3 is made up of 12 amino acids. In germline, CDR1 is SQVTM, CDR2 ANQGSEA. J was trimmed by 5 bases and V by 7 bases; bases with no gene match: 7. The CDR3 loop is CSARDSRTEAFF. DNA of the CDR3: TGCAGCGCCAGGGACAGTCGGACTGAAGCTTTCTTT.

This clonotype was found many times. V and J are TRBV2 and TRBJ2-3; unclear D gene. Germline V CDR1 and CDR2: SNHLY, FYNNEI. The CDR3 loop spans 13 amino acids. V lost 7 bases, J lost 2 bases, and 10 bases lay in between. The CDR3 DNA is TGTGCCAGCAAACGGGCGTTCACAGATACGCAGTATTTT. Translated: CASKRAFTDTQYF. Filled out from reference TRBV2 and TRBJ2-3, the complete variable domain reads EPEVTQTPSHQVTQMGQEVILRCVPISNHLYFYWYRQILGQKVEFLVSFYNNEISEKSEIFDDQFSVERPDGSNFTLKIRSTKLEDSAMYFCASKRAFTDTQYFGPGTRLTVL.

A few counts support this clonotype. The genes are TRBV20-1 and TRBJ2-3; TRBD2 matches 9 bases. V lost 1 base, J lost 2 bases, and 7 bases stayed unmatched. The CDR3 spans 16 residues. Looked up from germline, CDR1 is DFQATT and CDR2 is SNEGSKA (reference sequence). CDR3 region: CSARATPSGNTDTQYF. The CDR3 bases are TGCAGTGCTAGAGCGACGCCTAGCGGGAACACAGATACGCAGTATTTT.

The chain is built from TRBV7-9 and TRBJ2-1; D unresolved. CDR1 and CDR2 (germline): SEHNR, FQNEAQ (reference sequence). The CDR3 is made up of 13 amino acids. Trimming pared 5 bases from V and 8 bases from J, leaving 13 bases between. DNA of the CDR3: TGTGCCAGCAGCCTAGGCGCGGAAGATGAGCAGTTCTTC. Amino acid sequence: CASSLGAEDEQFF.

This clonotype was counted only a few times. The CDR3 spells CASSLGSGIAGGSPDTQYF. The CDR3 DNA reads as TGTGCCAGCAGTTTAGGATCAGGCATAGCGGGGGGCAGTCCAGATACGCAGTATTTT. This chain connects TRBV12-3 or TRBV12-4 to TRBJ2-3, with 10 bases fitting TRBD2. J was trimmed by 4 bases and V by 1 base; bases with no gene match: 14. The CDR3 loop spans 19 amino acids.

This chain links TRBV7-8 with TRBJ1-1, with D tentatively TRBD1 (5 bases). The CDR3 sequence is 14 residues long. The V gene's germline CDR1 is SGHVS and CDR2 FQNEAQ. Trimming pared 2 bases from V and 3 bases from J, leaving 10 bases between. CDR3 DNA: TGTGCCAGCAGCTTATGGGGGGAAGACACTGAAGCTTTCTTT. Its translation is CASSLWGEDTEAFF.

The chain is built from TRBV20-1 and TRBJ1-1, with D possibly TRBD1 on 6 matching bases. The CDR3 covers 14 residues. Trimming cost V 0 bases and J 4 bases, with 12 bases left between them. Germline CDR1 and CDR2: DFQATT and SNEGSKA (reference sequence). CDR3 protein: CSARDPKGGTEAFF. CDR3 coding DNA: TGCAGTGCTAGAGATCCGAAAGGGGGCACTGAAGCTTTCTTT.

The rearrangement uses TRBV12-3 or TRBV12-4 and TRBJ2-2; D possibly uses TRBD1 or TRBD2 (6 bases each). The CDR3 runs 17 residues. V was clipped by 6 bases and J by 2 bases, with 19 bases between them. CDR3 amino acids: CASRGGRGGLNTGELFF. Here the CDR3 DNA reads TGTGCCAGCAGAGGAGGGCGAGGGGGTTTAAACACCGGGGAGCTGTTTTTT.

The table lists this clonotype with many counts. The chain recombines TRBV29-1 with TRBJ1-1; 7 positions match TRBD1. Germline V gives CDR1 SQVTM, CDR2 ANQGSEA. This CDR3 is 14 amino acids long. CDR3 protein: CTPLGRGQDTEAFF. The CDR3, as DNA: TGCACCCCTCTCGGGAGGGGGCAGGACACTGAAGCTTTCTTT.

The V call is TRBV28, the J call TRBJ1-5; possible D gene TRBD1, 5 bases. Trimming took off 6 bases at V and 8 bases at J, with 11 bases between the two ends. The CDR3 length is 12 residues. Per the germline V gene, CDR1 is MDHEN and CDR2 is SYDVKM. The CDR3 DNA reads as TGTGCCAGCAGGGGGCAGAGGGAGCCCCAGCATTTT. Its protein is CASRGQREPQHF. The entire variable domain, with the rest obtained from reference TRBV28 and TRBJ1-5, is as follows: DVKVTQSSRYLVKRTGEKVFLECVQDMDHENMFWYRQDPGLGLRLIYFSYDVKMKEKGDIPEGYSVSREKKERFSLILESASTNQTSMYLCASRGQREPQHFGDGTRLSIL.

This clonotype was counted once. CDR3 sequence reads: CSARDPLAGGPKAYEQYF. The CDR3 bases are TGCAGTGCTAGAGATCCCCTAGCGGGAGGGCCTAAGGCCTACGAGCAGTACTTC. The chain recombines TRBV20-1 with TRBJ2-7; TRBD2 agrees at 12 bases. This CDR3 region has 18 residues. From germline, CDR1 is DFQATT and CDR2 SNEGSKA (reference sequence). The trim removed 0 bases at V and 2 bases at J, leaving 11 bases unmatched.

The CDR3 coding sequence is TGTGCCAGCAGTTTATGGGACTACCCTCCGGAGGACGATGAGCAGTTCTTC. Residues: CASSLWDYPPEDDEQFF. This chain links TRBV12-3 or TRBV12-4 with TRBJ2-1, with 7 bases lining up with TRBD2. The CDR3 loop spans 17 amino acids. J lost 8 bases, V lost 2 bases, and 15 bases had no gene match.

This clonotype was counted many times. The chain joins TRBV20-1 to TRBJ2-7, with TRBD1 identical over 10 bases. From germline, CDR1 is DFQATT and CDR2 SNEGSKA (reference sequence). The V gene end was trimmed by 6 bases and the J gene end by 2 bases; junction bases not matched to a gene: 7. CDR3 size: 14 residues. The CDR3 loop is CSAGETGGPYEQYF. Here the CDR3 DNA reads TGCAGTGCGGGGGAGACAGGGGGCCCCTACGAGCAGTACTTC.

As to this clonotype: A much larger clone lies a single base off, so this may be a read error. This chain joins TRBV20-1 and TRBJ2-5, with 7 bases fitting TRBD1. Germline V CDR1 and CDR2: DFQATT, SNEGSKA (reference sequence). The CDR3 has 14 residues. CDR3: CSVRGTVRQETEYF. For the CDR3, the DNA is TGCAGTGTTCGAGGGACAGTCCGTCAAGAGACCGAGTACTTC.